These T cell receptor beta chains were read from a single sample in a study of cytotoxic CD8 clonotypes in ibrutinib-treated CLL. The repertoire was sequenced with immunoSEQ multiplex PCR; TCRdb's copy has only in-frame clones and lacks some. Among about 140,000 clones, about 80% were seen once, and the ten largest hold 25% to 35%. This sample comprised PBMCs, obtained after 12 months of ibrutinib treatment. The receptors here all came from a human donor with chronic lymphocytic leukemia. CDR3s include the opening cysteine and the closing phenylalanine or tryptophan. Each record gives: J gene, clone size, V gene, D gene, CDR3 protein, CDR3 DNA. A D gene is named only where the DNA matches it firmly. Not every row has a clone size; where given, it reads once, few, many or a size class.

J: TRBJ2-7; size: once; V: TRBV7-8; D: .; CDR3: CASSLAATSYEQYF; DNA: TGTGCCAGCAGCTTAGCTGCAACCTCCTACGAGCAGTACTTC
J: TRBJ2-3; size: .; V: TRBV11-2; D: .; CDR3: CASSPTSSRGGDTQYF; DNA: TGTGCCAGCAGCCCAACGTCGTCCAGGGGTGGGGATACGCAGTATTTT
J: TRBJ1-5; size: few; V: TRBV6-1; D: .; CDR3: CASSRFDLSNQPQHF; DNA: TGTGCCAGCAGTAGGTTCGATTTAAGCAATCAGCCCCAGCATTTT
J: TRBJ2-1; size: .; V: TRBV11-2; D: .; CDR3: CASSFIRGRLNEQFF; DNA: TGTGCCAGCAGCTTCATCCGGGGCCGACTAAATGAGCAGTTCTTC
J: TRBJ2-7; size: few; V: TRBV29-1; D: .; CDR3: CSVEVGTNSYEQYF; DNA: TGCAGCGTTGAAGTCGGGACAAATTCCTACGAGCAGTACTTC
J: TRBJ1-3; size: .; V: TRBV14; D: .; CDR3: CASSPHDLSTDPTSGNTIYF; DNA: TGTGCCAGCAGCCCACATGACTTATCGACAGACCCGACCTCTGGAAACACCATATATTTT
J: TRBJ1-6; size: once; V: TRBV5-1; D: TRBD1; CDR3: CASSLELGTAASPLHF; DNA: TGCGCCAGCAGCTTGGAGCTCGGGACAGCGGCGTCACCCCTCCACTTT
J: TRBJ2-7; size: once; V: TRBV6-5; D: TRBD1; CDR3: CASIDRGQNEQYF; DNA: TGTGCCAGCATTGACAGGGGGCAAAACGAGCAGTACTTC
J: TRBJ1-1; size: .; V: TRBV7-2; D: .; CDR3: CASSPQRGDSAFF; DNA: TGTGCCAGCAGCCCACAAAGGGGGGACTCGGCTTTCTTT
J: TRBJ2-1; size: .; V: TRBV6-5; D: .; CDR3: CASSPDGSYNEQFF; DNA: TGTGCCAGCAGTCCGGATGGTTCCTACAATGAGCAGTTCTTC
J: TRBJ2-5; size: few; V: TRBV7-9; D: TRBD1; CDR3: CASSLEGQGLETQYF; DNA: TGTGCCAGCAGCTTAGAGGGACAGGGATTAGAGACCCAGTACTTC
J: TRBJ1-1; size: few; V: TRBV4-1; D: .; CDR3: CASSPGWKVTEAFF; DNA: TGCGCCAGCAGCCCGGGTTGGAAGGTCACTGAAGCTTTCTTT
J: TRBJ2-1; size: .; V: TRBV18; D: .; CDR3: CASSPGRTNNEQFF; DNA: TGTGCCAGCTCACCGGGACGGACCAACAATGAGCAGTTCTTC
J: TRBJ2-7; size: .; V: TRBV11-2; D: .; CDR3: CASSSQGLRYEQYF; DNA: TGTGCCAGCAGCTCTCAGGGATTACGTTACGAGCAGTACTTC
J: TRBJ2-2; size: few; V: TRBV2; D: .; CDR3: CASSAIASTTGELFF; DNA: TGTGCCAGCAGTGCTATCGCAAGTACCACCGGGGAGCTGTTTTTT
J: TRBJ1-5; size: few; V: TRBV28; D: TRBD1; CDR3: CASSRTGGNQPQHF; DNA: TGTGCCAGCAGCCGGACAGGGGGCAATCAGCCCCAGCATTTT
J: TRBJ1-5; size: .; V: TRBV25-1; D: .; CDR3: CASSALNQPQHF; DNA: TGTGCCAGCAGTGCTTTGAATCAGCCCCAGCATTTT
J: TRBJ1-1; size: .; V: TRBV19; D: .; CDR3: CASGGGTEAFF; DNA: TGTGCCAGCGGGGGGGGCACTGAAGCTTTCTTT